This TCR beta chain was documented in a study of CD8 T cells in Susac syndrome (dated by TCRdb to about 2019). In the study overall: Whether CD8+ T cell activation and differentiation in Susac syndrome was antigen driven was tested using repertoire sequencing. CD8+ T cell repertoire clonality was compared between about 12 healthy donors, some 14 Susac syndrome patients and some 15 multiple sclerosis patients.

Peripheral blood CD8+ and CD4+ T cells from healthy donors, Susac syndrome patients and multiple sclerosis patients were profiled using high-throughput TCR beta sequencing. The multiple sclerosis controls were treatment-naive patients whose relapsing-remitting disease, either stable or active, fulfilled the revised McDonald criteria. CD8+ TEMRA cells were enriched by FACS, while bulk CD8+ and CD4+ T cells were purified by magnetic negative isolation. Blood was drawn into EDTA tubes, processed within 24 hours, and PBMCs were isolated by density gradient centrifugation. PBMCs intended for TCR sequencing were frozen in liquid nitrogen and were later thawed in a 37 degrees C water bath. The sorted or isolated CD4+, CD8+ and CD8+ TEMRA cells reached a purity of at least 90%. Results and caveats for the whole study, not just this receptor: The number of individuals in the TCR sequencing and HLA analysis was recognized as being relatively small.

RNA was extracted using the RNeasy kit, and roughly 0.45 to 1 microgram was reverse transcribed with random hexamers. The immunoSEQ multiplex PCR assay, which covers 54 Vbeta and 13 Jbeta segments, was used to amplify TCR beta CDR3 regions. To correct PCR amplification bias, a synthetic template baseline was used for both primer optimization and computational correction. On the authors' methods: Reads were annotated to V, D and J genes per IMGT and analyzed with immunoSEQ Analyzer, keeping only productive sequences. To calculate clonality, Shannon entropy was normalized by log2 of the number of productive unique sequences and then subtracted from one. Public and private clones were assessed among the 100 most prevalent clones of each patient and control. Clones were defined as Susac-specific when absent from the healthy and MS cohorts, from fewer than 1,300 published viral clones and from other ImmuneACCESS disease sequences. TCRdb trimmed the raw reads at Q25, called clones with MiXCR and kept productive beta chains. Each entry merges the rows of one CDR3 protein and shows their most common DNA and genes. The V and J calls, along with clone size, are taken from TCRdb and not from the paper's own processing. Present in this sample are 200,000 to 250,000 distinct CDR3 sequences, approximately 90% of which were seen just once. The top ten constitute over 0.1% of the sample.

For CDR1 and CDR2, the germline V gene lists MNHEY and SVGAGI. Relative to germline, V is 4 bases shorter and J is 5 bases shorter, with 20 bases between their ends. Counted from cysteine to phenylalanine, this CDR3 has 16 amino acids. Kept here is only the CDR3 DNA, which spans 48 bases and is read in frame from base 1. Note on this clonotype: This clone's antigen is unknown. Base qualities are not provided; no much larger clone lies one nucleotide away.

This chain is built from TRBV6-5 and TRBJ1-2, with an unclear D gene assignment. This clonotype was sampled from a human donor with multiple sclerosis. Sequenced sample: CD8+ T cells from PBMCs. The DNA sequence reads TGTGCCAGCAGTTCTCAACCCGCCGGGATCCCTTATGGCTACACCTTC. Its translation reads: CASSSQPAGIPYGYTF.